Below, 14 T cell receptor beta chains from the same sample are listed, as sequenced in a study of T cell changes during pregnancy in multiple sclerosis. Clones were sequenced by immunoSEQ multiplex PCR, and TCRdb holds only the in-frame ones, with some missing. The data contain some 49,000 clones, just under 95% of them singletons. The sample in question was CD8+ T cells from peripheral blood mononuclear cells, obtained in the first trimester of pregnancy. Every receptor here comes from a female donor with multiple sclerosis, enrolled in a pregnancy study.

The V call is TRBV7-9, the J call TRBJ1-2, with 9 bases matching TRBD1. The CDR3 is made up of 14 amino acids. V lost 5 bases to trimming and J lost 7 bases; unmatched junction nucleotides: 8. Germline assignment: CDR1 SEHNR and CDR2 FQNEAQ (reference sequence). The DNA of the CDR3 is TGTGCCAGCAGCCCTGGGACAGGGTGGGGTGGCTACACCTTC. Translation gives CASSPGTGWGGYTF.

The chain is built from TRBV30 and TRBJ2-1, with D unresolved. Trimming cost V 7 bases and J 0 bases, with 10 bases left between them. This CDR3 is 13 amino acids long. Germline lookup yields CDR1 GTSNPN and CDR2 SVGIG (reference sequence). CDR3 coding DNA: TGTGCCTCCACAGAGAGCTCCTACAATGAGCAGTTCTTC. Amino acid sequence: CASTESSYNEQFF.

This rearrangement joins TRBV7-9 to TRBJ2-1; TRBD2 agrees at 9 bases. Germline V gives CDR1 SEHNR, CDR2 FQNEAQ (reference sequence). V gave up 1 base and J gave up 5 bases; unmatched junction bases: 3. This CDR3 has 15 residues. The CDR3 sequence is CASSLGASGDNEQFF. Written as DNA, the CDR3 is TGTGCCAGCAGCTTAGGTGCTAGCGGGGACAATGAGCAGTTCTTC.

CDR3 nucleotide sequence: TGTGCCACCAGCAGAGATCGGGAGGGGCGGAATGAGCAGTTCTTC. Its translation is CATSRDREGRNEQFF. The rearrangement links TRBV15 to TRBJ2-1; the match to TRBD2 covers 8 bases. V shed 0 bases and J 7 bases; nucleotides not matched to a gene: 5. Germline CDR1 and CDR2: LNHNV and YYDKDF (reference sequence). The CDR3 totals 15 residues.

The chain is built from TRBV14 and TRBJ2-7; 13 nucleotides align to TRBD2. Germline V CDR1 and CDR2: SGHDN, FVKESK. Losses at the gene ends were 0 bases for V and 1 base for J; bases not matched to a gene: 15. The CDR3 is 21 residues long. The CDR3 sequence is CASSQDNRELAGGPKSYEQYF. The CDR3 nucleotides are TGTGCCAGCAGCCAAGATAACCGGGAACTAGCGGGAGGGCCTAAGTCCTACGAGCAGTACTTC.

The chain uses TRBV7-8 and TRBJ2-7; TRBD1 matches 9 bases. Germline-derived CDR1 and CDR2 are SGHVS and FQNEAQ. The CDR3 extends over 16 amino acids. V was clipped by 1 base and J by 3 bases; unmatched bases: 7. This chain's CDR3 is CASSLDPGQGFYEQYF. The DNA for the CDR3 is TGTGCCAGCAGCTTAGACCCGGGACAGGGCTTCTACGAGCAGTACTTC.

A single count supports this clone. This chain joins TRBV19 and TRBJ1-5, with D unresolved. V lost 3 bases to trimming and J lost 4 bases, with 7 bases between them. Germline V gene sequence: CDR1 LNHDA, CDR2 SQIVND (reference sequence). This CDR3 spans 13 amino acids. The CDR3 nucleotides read TGTGCCAGTAGTATCGGTGGTAATCAGCCCCAGCATTTT. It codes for CASSIGGNQPQHF. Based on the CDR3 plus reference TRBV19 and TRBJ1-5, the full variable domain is DGGITQSPKYLFRKEGQNVTLSCEQNLNHDAMYWYRQDPGQGLRLIYYSQIVNDFQKGDIAEGYSVSREKKESFPLTVTSAQKNPTAFYLCASSIGGNQPQHFGDGTRLSIL.

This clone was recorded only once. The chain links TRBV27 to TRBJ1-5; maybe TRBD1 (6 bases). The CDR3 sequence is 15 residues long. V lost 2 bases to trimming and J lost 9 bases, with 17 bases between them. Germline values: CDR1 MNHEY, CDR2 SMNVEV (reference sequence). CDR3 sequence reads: CASSLAGGAFWPQHF. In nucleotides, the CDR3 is TGTGCCAGCAGTTTAGCGGGGGGGGCTTTTTGGCCCCAGCATTTT.

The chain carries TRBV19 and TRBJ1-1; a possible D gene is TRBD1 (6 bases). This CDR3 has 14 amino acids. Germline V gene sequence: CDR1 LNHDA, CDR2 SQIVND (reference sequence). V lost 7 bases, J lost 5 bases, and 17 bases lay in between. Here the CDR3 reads CASTPQGGLTEAFF. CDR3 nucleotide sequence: TGTGCCAGTACCCCACAGGGTGGATTAACTGAAGCTTTCTTT.

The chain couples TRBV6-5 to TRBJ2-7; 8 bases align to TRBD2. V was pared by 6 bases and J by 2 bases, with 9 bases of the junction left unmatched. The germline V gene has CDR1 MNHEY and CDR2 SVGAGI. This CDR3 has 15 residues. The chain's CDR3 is CASSQFSGTAYEQYF. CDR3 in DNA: TGTGCCAGCAGCCAATTTAGCGGGACTGCCTACGAGCAGTACTTC.

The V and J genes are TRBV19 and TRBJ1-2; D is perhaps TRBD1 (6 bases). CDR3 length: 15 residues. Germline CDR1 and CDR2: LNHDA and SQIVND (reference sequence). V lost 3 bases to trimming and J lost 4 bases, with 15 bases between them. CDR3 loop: CASSMVRDIGYGYTF. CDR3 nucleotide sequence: TGTGCCAGTAGTATGGTCCGGGACATAGGCTATGGCTACACCTTC.

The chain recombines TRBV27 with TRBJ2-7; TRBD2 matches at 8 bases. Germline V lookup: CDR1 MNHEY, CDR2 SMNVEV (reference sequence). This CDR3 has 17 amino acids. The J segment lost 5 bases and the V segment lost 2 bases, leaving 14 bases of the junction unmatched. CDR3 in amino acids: CASSLGEAGALWDEQYF. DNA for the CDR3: TGTGCCAGCAGTTTAGGGGAAGCGGGAGCCCTTTGGGACGAGCAGTACTTC.

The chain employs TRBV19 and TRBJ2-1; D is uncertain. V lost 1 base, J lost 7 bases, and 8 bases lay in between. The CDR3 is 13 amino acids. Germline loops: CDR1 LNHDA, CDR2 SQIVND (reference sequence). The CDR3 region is CASSIGLSNEQFF. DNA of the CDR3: TGTGCCAGTAGTATAGGACTGTCTAATGAGCAGTTCTTC. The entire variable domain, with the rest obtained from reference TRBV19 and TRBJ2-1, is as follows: DGGITQSPKYLFRKEGQNVTLSCEQNLNHDAMYWYRQDPGQGLRLIYYSQIVNDFQKGDIAEGYSVSREKKESFPLTVTSAQKNPTAFYLCASSIGLSNEQFFGPGTRLTVL.

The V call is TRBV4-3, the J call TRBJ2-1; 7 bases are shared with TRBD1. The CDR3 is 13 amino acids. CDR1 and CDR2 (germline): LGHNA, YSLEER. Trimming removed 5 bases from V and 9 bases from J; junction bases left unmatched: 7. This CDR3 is CASSANRGPEQFF. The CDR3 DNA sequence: TGCGCCAGCAGCGCAAACAGGGGTCCTGAGCAGTTCTTC.